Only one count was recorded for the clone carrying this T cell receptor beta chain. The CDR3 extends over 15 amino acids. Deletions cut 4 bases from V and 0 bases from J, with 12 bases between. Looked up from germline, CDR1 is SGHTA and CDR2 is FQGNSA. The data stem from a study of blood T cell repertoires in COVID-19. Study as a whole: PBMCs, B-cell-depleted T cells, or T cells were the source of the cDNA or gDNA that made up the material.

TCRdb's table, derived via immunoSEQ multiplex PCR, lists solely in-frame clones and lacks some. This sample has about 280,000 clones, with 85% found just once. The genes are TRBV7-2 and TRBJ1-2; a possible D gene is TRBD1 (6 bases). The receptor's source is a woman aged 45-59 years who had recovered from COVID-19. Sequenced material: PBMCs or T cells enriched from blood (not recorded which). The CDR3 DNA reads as TGTGCCAGCAGCTCCCCAGGGGTGGCTAACTATGGCTACACCTTC. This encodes CASSSPGVANYGYTF.